Included here is one T cell receptor beta chain sequence, with context. The antigen is undetermined. Version v3.0 of the immunoSEQ assay was performed at survey level. For every sample, sequencing targeted roughly 40,000-50,000 T-cell genomes. TCRdb's table, derived via immunoSEQ multiplex PCR, lists solely in-frame clones and lacks some. The sample holds 32,000 or so clones, about three quarters seen once. The source of the sample is a study of long-term antiretroviral therapy in people with HIV. Study results and caveats: CDR3 lengths in HIV samples spanned a narrower range than controls. Once patients were on ART, diversity went higher but still fell short of transplant donor controls.

The V end was cut by 0 bases, the J end by 10 bases, with 10 bases between. The CDR3 runs 12 residues. The germline V gene encodes CDR1 SGHRS and CDR2 YFSETQ. Cryopreserved PBMC, at about 0.9-10 million per sample, were present before DNA extraction. The chain uses TRBV5-1 and TRBJ1-2, with D possibly TRBD1 on 5 matching bases. The material sequenced was unsorted PBMCs, taken 2 years after starting antiretroviral therapy. This clonotype was sampled from a woman aged 50 to 65 with HIV. CDR3 protein: CASSLVGETYTF. The CDR3 region has the DNA TGCGCCAGCAGCTTGGTGGGGGAGACCTACACCTTC.